A selection of T cell receptor beta chains follows, all from one sample in a study of shared clonotypes between healthy human individuals. Sequenced by immunoSEQ multiplex PCR; TCRdb stores in-frame clones only, minus some. The sample holds hundreds of thousands of clones, less than 80% seen once. Sequenced material: memory CD4+ T cells sorted from blood. The source is a woman aged 30 to 39 in good health. Both conserved end residues are part of each CDR3. Each record gives: CDR3 DNA, CDR3 protein, CDR3 length, clone size, V gene, D gene, J gene. A D gene is named only where the DNA matches it firmly. Size tells how often a clone was seen (once, few, many) or the class of an expanded clone, and some rows leave it out.

TGTGCCAGCAGGTCGATGCAGGGTGGGCAGCCCCAGCATTTT CASRSMQGGQPQHF 14 many TRBV6-5 - TRBJ1-5
TGCGCCAGCAGCTTAAGGCAGGGGGCAGGAAACAATGAGCAGTTCTTC CASSLRQGAGNNEQFF 16 - TRBV5-1 TRBD1 TRBJ2-1
TGTGCCATCAGTGAGAATGGAGGTGGAAACACCATATATTTT CAISENGGGNTIYF 14 few TRBV10-3 - TRBJ1-3
TGTGCCAGCAGTTACGATACCACAGATACGCAGTATTTT CASSYDTTDTQYF 13 - TRBV6-5 - TRBJ2-3
TGTGCCTGGCAAGGGGGGCCCAATCAGCCCCAGCATTTT CAWQGGPNQPQHF 13 - TRBV30 - TRBJ1-5
TGCGCCAGCAGCTTGGAGAGCGGGAACACAGATACGCAGTATTTT CASSLESGNTDTQYF 15 few TRBV5-1 TRBD2 TRBJ2-3
TGCGCCAGCAGCTTCCCCCGGGCCAGTGGCACCGGGGAGCTGTTTTTT CASSFPRASGTGELFF 16 - TRBV5-1 - TRBJ2-2
TGTGCCAGCAGCTTAACCCGGGATCAGGAGCAGTTCTTC CASSLTRDQEQFF 13 - TRBV7-3 - TRBJ2-1
TGCGCCAGCAGTGAGTGGGGGAATAGCCCCACAGATACGCAGTATTTT CASSEWGNSPTDTQYF 16 - TRBV10-2 - TRBJ2-3
TGTGCCAGCAGTTTTCGTGGCGCGGGTGGCGGGGAGCTGTTTTTT CASSFRGAGGGELFF 15 - TRBV27 - TRBJ2-2
TGTGCCAGCAGAATGGACTTTCCTGGAAACACCATATATTTT CASRMDFPGNTIYF 14 - TRBV2 - TRBJ1-3
TGTGCCTCCACCTCGGACAGGGTGAGCGGCTACACCTTC CASTSDRVSGYTF 13 once TRBV7-8 TRBD1 TRBJ1-2
TGTGCCAGCAGCCCCCGGGACAGACTATCCTACGAGCAGTACTTC CASSPRDRLSYEQYF 15 - TRBV5-8 TRBD1 TRBJ2-7
TGTGCCAGCAGTGGACCACTAGGCCCGCACGAGCAGTACTTC CASSGPLGPHEQYF 14 - TRBV6-5 - TRBJ2-7
TGTGCCAGCAGTTACAGAGGGAGTGGAACAGATACGCAGTATTTT CASSYRGSGTDTQYF 15 - TRBV6-6 - TRBJ2-3
TGTGCCAGCAGCCTGACTGTAAGCTCCTACGAGCAGTACTTC CASSLTVSSYEQYF 14 - TRBV27 - TRBJ2-7
TGTGCCAGTAGTCCCGAACCGGGACAGGGGAGGTACGAGCAGTACTTC CASSPEPGQGRYEQYF 16 - TRBV19 TRBD1 TRBJ2-7
TGTGCCAGCAGCCTCGCCACAGATACGCAGTATTTT CASSLATDTQYF 12 many TRBV7-9 - TRBJ2-3
TGTGCCAGCAGCCCAGTAGCGGGAGGGCGGACCAATGAGCAGTTCTTC CASSPVAGGRTNEQFF 16 - TRBV7-9 TRBD2 TRBJ2-1
TGTGCCAGCTCACCTAATAGCAGGAACACTGAAGCTTTCTTT CASSPNSRNTEAFF 14 few TRBV18 - TRBJ1-1
TGCGCCAGCAGCTTGGAAGCGGGAGTGGTGACAGATACGCAGTATTTT CASSLEAGVVTDTQYF 16 - TRBV5-1 TRBD2 TRBJ2-3
TGCGCCAGCAGCCGAACTACTAGCGGGTTCTACAATGAGCAGTTCTTC CASSRTTSGFYNEQFF 16 - TRBV4-1 TRBD2 TRBJ2-1
TGTGCCAGCAGTAGCGGACCTAGCACAGATACGCAGTATTTT CASSSGPSTDTQYF 14 - TRBV28 - TRBJ2-3
TGTGCCAGCAGTTCAGGGGACTTGATCACCGGGGAGCTGTTTTTT CASSSGDLITGELFF 15 - TRBV28 - TRBJ2-2